The 23 T cell receptor beta chains presented below share a single source sample, sequenced in a study of post-analysis software for immune sequencing data. Whole-study findings and limits: Comparison of patients with controls showed five TRBV segments more frequent in patients, TRBV5-6, TRBV5-1 and TRBV20-1 among them.

The authors incorporated unique molecular identifiers into the TCR beta cDNA libraries. TCRdb independently ran MiXCR on the PCR reads; one entry per CDR3 protein. This sample has 400,000 to 500,000 distinct CDR3 sequences, with roughly 40% found just once. These receptors lack a known antigen. Material for sequencing was blood. The receptors were sampled from a girl under 10 years old with multiple sclerosis.

This rearrangement joins TRBV9 to TRBJ2-7; D unclear. Trimming cost V 0 bases and J 4 bases, with 8 bases left between them. This CDR3 has 13 residues. Looked up from germline, CDR1 is SGDLS and CDR2 is YYNGEE. CDR3 in amino acids: CASSVAPRYEQYF. In DNA form, the CDR3 reads TGTGCCAGCAGCGTAGCGCCTCGTTACGAGCAGTACTTC.

The chain employs TRBV4-3 and TRBJ2-1; D is ambiguous. Trimming removed 2 bases from V and 5 bases from J, with 10 bases in between. Germline-derived CDR1 and CDR2 are LGHNA and YSLEER. The length of the CDR3 is 14 residues. The CDR3 sequence: CASSQRVLNNEQFF. For the CDR3, the DNA is TGCGCCAGCAGCCAAAGGGTCTTAAACAATGAGCAGTTCTTC.

The V gene is TRBV15, the J gene TRBJ1-5; D unresolved. Germline V lookup: CDR1 LNHNV, CDR2 YYDKDF (reference sequence). V lost 1 base, J lost 0 bases, and 4 bases lay in between. CDR3 length equals 14 residues. The CDR3 region has the DNA TGTGCCACCAGCAGAGGAGATAGCAATCAGCCCCAGCATTTT. Translating it yields CATSRGDSNQPQHF.

A few counts support this clonotype. The chain is built from TRBV5-5 and TRBJ2-5; D gene ambiguous. With 3 bases removed from V and 2 bases from J, the gap between germline ends came to 11 bases. From germline, CDR1 is SGHKS and CDR2 YYEKEE (reference sequence). The CDR3 totals 14 residues. CDR3 bases: TGTGCCAGCAGCTCCGACTCATTACAAGAGACCCAGTACTTC. Its translation: CASSSDSLQETQYF. The full variable domain, rest sourced from reference TRBV5-5 and TRBJ2-5, is DAGVTQSPTHLIKTRGQQVTLRCSPISGHKSVSWYQQVLGQGPQFIFQYYEKEERGRGNFPDRFSARQFPNYSSELNVNALLLGDSALYLCASSSDSLQETQYFGPGTRLLVL.

V gene TRBV7-6 combines with J gene TRBJ2-1, with TRBD2 as a possible D gene (5 bases). The CDR3 length is 13 residues. Germline assignment: CDR1 SGHVS and CDR2 FNYEAQ. The V and J ends lost 5 bases and 9 bases respectively, with 14 bases between them. CDR3 residues: CASSPARAGEQFF. The CDR3 DNA sequence: TGTGCCAGCAGCCCAGCGAGGGCGGGTGAGCAGTTCTTC.

The chain is built from TRBV10-2 and TRBJ1-5; TRBD1 is a possible D gene (5 bases). In germline, CDR1 is WSHSY, CDR2 SAAADI. V was cut by 3 bases and J by 6 bases, with 18 bases left in between. This CDR3 has 16 residues. CDR3: CASSDFPGRGGQPQHF. The CDR3 nucleotides are TGCGCCAGCAGTGATTTCCCGGGACGGGGAGGTCAGCCCCAGCATTTT.

In its sample, this clonotype was seen a few times. J is TRBJ1-5 and V is TRBV7-2, with a weak D call TRBD1 (6 bases). This CDR3 has 15 residues. Between the trimmed V and J ends, which lost 2 bases and 4 bases, there was a span of 12 bases. Germline-derived CDR1 and CDR2 are SGHTA and FQGNSA. This chain's CDR3 is CASSLLLGANQPQHF. The DNA for the CDR3 is TGTGCCAGCAGCTTACTATTGGGGGCAAATCAGCCCCAGCATTTT.

This clonotype has a handful of counts. The chain recombines TRBV20-1 with TRBJ1-2, with D perhaps matching TRBD1 (5 bases). Trimming stripped 1 base from V and 3 bases from J, with 9 bases between. CDR1 is DFQATT and CDR2 is SNEGSKA in the germline V gene (reference sequence). This CDR3 has 13 amino acids. As DNA, the CDR3 is TGCAGTGCTAGAGGCAGGGTCGACTATGGCTACACCTTC. Its protein is CSARGRVDYGYTF.

This clonotype was detected only a few times. The chain recombines TRBV2 with TRBJ1-2, with D unresolved. The germline V gene encodes CDR1 SNHLY and CDR2 FYNNEI. The CDR3 contains 16 residues. V lost 0 bases and J lost 4, with 15 bases in between. CDR3 nucleotide sequence: TGTGCCAGCAGTGAAGCGCTCCAGGCTCTCCTCTATGGCTACACCTTC. Translated, it gives CASSEALQALLYGYTF.

This clonotype has more than one count but fewer than ten. V gene TRBV10-1 combines with J gene TRBJ2-1; D is perhaps TRBD2 (6 bases). Trimming stripped 3 bases from V and 8 bases from J, with 11 bases between. CDR3 length: 13 residues. Germline CDR1 is WNHNN and CDR2 is SYGVQD (reference sequence). Here the CDR3 DNA reads TGCGCCAGCAGTGAATCCTGGGGGGATGAGCAGTTCTTC. Translation: CASSESWGDEQFF.

This clonotype was counted a few times. Here the CDR3 reads CASKRQDRYEQYF. CDR3 DNA sequence: TGTGCCAGCAAAAGACAGGACAGGTACGAGCAGTACTTC. The V and J genes are TRBV5-4 and TRBJ2-7; 7 bases align to TRBD1. Germline CDR1 and CDR2: SGHNT and YYREEE (reference sequence). The CDR3 length is 13 residues. J was trimmed by 4 bases and V by 6 bases; bases with no gene match: 7.

The chain links TRBV7-3 to TRBJ2-1, with D maybe TRBD1 (6 bases). Germline assignment: CDR1 SGHTA and CDR2 FQGTGA. Trimming took off 0 bases at V and 7 bases at J, with 19 bases between the two ends. The CDR3 loop spans 17 amino acids. The CDR3 DNA is TGTGCCAGCAGCTTAACGGGTCGAGGGGGTTCTGGAAATGAGCAGTTCTTC. Translated: CASSLTGRGGSGNEQFF.

This clonotype was detected only a few times. The gene calls are TRBV20-1 and TRBJ2-5; 9 nucleotides agree with TRBD2. The end of the DNA fits TRBJ2-7 better, so the J call may be wrong. CDR1 and CDR2 (germline): DFQATT, SNEGSKA (reference sequence). The CDR3 length is 17 residues. CDR3 loop: CSARDKYSGSVLYEQYF. The CDR3 nucleotides read TGCAGTGCTAGAGATAAATATAGCGGGAGCGTGCTCTACGAGCAGTACTTC.

The count of this clonotype is one. An end of the junction differs from the germline gene, which may be a read error. CDR3 region: CASSPGTGRADTQYF. CDR3 nucleotides: TGTGCTAGCAGCCCCGGGACAGGGAGGGCAGATACGCAGTATTTT. The chain employs TRBV7-7 and TRBJ2-3; 9 bases are a match to TRBD1. CDR3 length equals 15 residues. From germline, CDR1 is SSHAT and CDR2 FNYEAQ (reference sequence).

Ten or more counts support this clonotype. A read error may account for a junction end that differs from germline. V usage is TRBV5-1 and J usage is TRBJ2-1, with 8 bases identical to TRBD2. The CDR3 sequence is 14 residues long. Germline V lookup: CDR1 SGHRS, CDR2 YFSETQ. The CDR3 spells CASSLAGPYNEQFF. DNA for the CDR3: TGTGCCAGCAGCTTAGCGGGACCGTACAATGAGCAGTTCTTC.

The V call is TRBV12-3 or TRBV12-4, the J call TRBJ2-7, with TRBD1 as a possible D gene (5 bases). The CDR3 runs to 13 residues. With 2 bases removed from V and 5 bases from J, the gap between germline ends came to 10 bases. DNA of the CDR3: TGTGCCAGCAGTTTACCCCCAGGGAACGAGCAGTACTTC. Translating gives CASSLPPGNEQYF.

The DNA for the CDR3 is TGTGCCAGCAGCGTAGGCCCTAGACAGGCCTCTGAAGCGGAAGCTTTCTTT. Encoded protein: CASSVGPRQASEAEAFF. The chain joins TRBV9 to TRBJ1-1; possible D gene TRBD1, 6 bases. Germline-derived CDR1 and CDR2 are SGDLS and YYNGEE. Trimming shortened V by 0 bases and J by 8 bases, and 23 bases separated the two germline ends. The CDR3 length is 17 residues. The full variable domain, completed using reference TRBV9 and TRBJ1-1, is DSGVTQTPKHLITATGQRVTLRCSPRSGDLSVYWYQQSLDQGLQFLIQYYNGEERAKGNILERFSAQQFPDLHSELNLSSLELGDSALYFCASSVGPRQASEAEAFFGQGTRLTVV.

The chain employs TRBV12-3 or TRBV12-4 and TRBJ1-4, with a possible D match to TRBD1 (5 bases). This CDR3 has 15 amino acids. Trimming shortened V by 3 bases and J by 4 bases, and 12 bases separated the two germline ends. DNA for the CDR3: TGTGCCAGCAGTTTTGGGACGGCCTTTAATGAAAAACTGTTTTTT. This gives the protein CASSFGTAFNEKLFF.

The chain combines TRBV6-5 with TRBJ2-4; D remains ambiguous. This CDR3 spans 16 amino acids. The V end was cut by 0 bases, the J end by 0 bases, with 9 bases between. Looked up from germline, CDR1 is MNHEY and CDR2 is SVGAGI. The CDR3 reads CASSYSAVLAKNIQYF. Written as DNA, the CDR3 is TGTGCCAGCAGTTACTCGGCAGTTCTAGCCAAAAACATTCAGTACTTC.

In its sample, this clonotype was seen a few times. The chain joins TRBV6-2 or TRBV6-3 to TRBJ2-1; D might be TRBD1 (6 bases). Trimming shortened V by 10 bases and J by 0 bases, and 13 bases separated the two germline ends. The CDR3 runs 14 residues. Germline V lookup: CDR1 MNHEY, CDR2 SVGEGT. Here the CDR3 DNA reads TGTGCCACTCGTCGGGACACCTCCTACAATGAGCAGTTCTTC. Residues: CATRRDTSYNEQFF.

There are a few counts of this clonotype. This rearrangement joins TRBV7-6 to TRBJ2-7; the match to TRBD2 covers 11 bases. V dropped 5 bases and J dropped 7; count of bases not matched to a gene: 13. From germline, CDR1 is SGHVS and CDR2 FNYEAQ. The CDR3 totals 16 residues. The CDR3 sequence: CASSPRLAGTFEEQYF. CDR3 sequence (DNA): TGTGCCAGCAGCCCTCGACTAGCGGGGACCTTCGAGGAGCAGTACTTC.

V is TRBV5-1 and J is TRBJ2-3; 8 bases agree with TRBD1. The CDR3 loop spans 16 amino acids. Germline trimming cut 5 bases from V and 0 bases from J; bases unmatched to any gene: 8. CDR1 is SGHRS, CDR2 YFSETQ, per germline. The CDR3 protein is CASSLWTGSSTDTQYF. CDR3 nucleotides: TGCGCCAGCAGTTTGTGGACAGGGTCCAGCACAGATACGCAGTATTTT.

The gene calls are TRBV7-2 and TRBJ1-4; 7 bases map to TRBD1. The CDR3 has 15 amino acids. Looked up from germline, CDR1 is SGHTA and CDR2 is FQGNSA. With V trimmed by 5 bases and J by 2 bases, 5 bases remained unmatched. The DNA of the CDR3 is TGTGCCAGCAGCCCGCAGACAGGGACTAATGAAAAACTGTTTTTT. It is translated as CASSPQTGTNEKLFF.